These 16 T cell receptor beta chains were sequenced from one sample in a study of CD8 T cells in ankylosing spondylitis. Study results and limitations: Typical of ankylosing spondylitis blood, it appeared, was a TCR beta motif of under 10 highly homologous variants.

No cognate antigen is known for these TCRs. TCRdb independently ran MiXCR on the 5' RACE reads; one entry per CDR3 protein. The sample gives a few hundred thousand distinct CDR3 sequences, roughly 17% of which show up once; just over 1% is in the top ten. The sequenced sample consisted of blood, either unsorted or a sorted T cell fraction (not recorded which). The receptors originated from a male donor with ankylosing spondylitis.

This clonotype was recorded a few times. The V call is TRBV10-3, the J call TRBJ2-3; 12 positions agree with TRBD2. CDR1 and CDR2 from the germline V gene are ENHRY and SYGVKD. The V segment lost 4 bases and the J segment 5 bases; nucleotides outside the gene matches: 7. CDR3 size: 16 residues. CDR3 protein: CAISAGTSGLGDTQYF. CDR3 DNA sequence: TGTGCCATCAGTGCCGGGACTAGCGGGCTCGGAGATACGCAGTATTTT.

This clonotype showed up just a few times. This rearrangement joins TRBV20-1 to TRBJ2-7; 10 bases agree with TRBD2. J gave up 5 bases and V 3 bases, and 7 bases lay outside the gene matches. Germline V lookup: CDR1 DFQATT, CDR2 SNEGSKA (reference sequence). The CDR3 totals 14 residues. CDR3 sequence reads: CSASVLAGVHEQYF. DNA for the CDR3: TGCAGTGCTAGTGTCCTAGCGGGAGTACACGAGCAGTACTTC.

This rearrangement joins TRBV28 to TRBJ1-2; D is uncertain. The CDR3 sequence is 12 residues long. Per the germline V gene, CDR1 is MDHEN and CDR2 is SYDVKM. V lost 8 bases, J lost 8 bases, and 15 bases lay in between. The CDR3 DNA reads TGTGCCAGCCACTCCGGACCCCGGGGCTACACCTTC. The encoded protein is CASHSGPRGYTF.

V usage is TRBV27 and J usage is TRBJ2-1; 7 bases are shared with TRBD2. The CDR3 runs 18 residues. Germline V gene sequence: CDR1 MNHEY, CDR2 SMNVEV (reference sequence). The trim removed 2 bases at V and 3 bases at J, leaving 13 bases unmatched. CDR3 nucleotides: TGTGCCAGCAGTTTAGTCCCTAGCGGACACCGTCTCTACAATGAGCAGTTCTTC. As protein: CASSLVPSGHRLYNEQFF.

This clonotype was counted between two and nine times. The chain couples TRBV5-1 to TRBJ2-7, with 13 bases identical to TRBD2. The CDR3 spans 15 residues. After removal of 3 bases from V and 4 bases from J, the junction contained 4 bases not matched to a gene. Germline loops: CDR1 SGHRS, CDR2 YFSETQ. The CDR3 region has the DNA TGCGCCAGCAGCTCTGGACTAGCGGGGGAGTACGAGCAGTACTTC. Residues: CASSSGLAGEYEQYF.

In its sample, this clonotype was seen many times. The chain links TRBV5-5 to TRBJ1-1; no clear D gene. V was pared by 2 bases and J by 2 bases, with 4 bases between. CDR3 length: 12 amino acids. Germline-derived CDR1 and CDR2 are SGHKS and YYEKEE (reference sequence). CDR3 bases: TGTGCCAGCAGCTTTCTAAACACTGAAGCTTTCTTT. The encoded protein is CASSFLNTEAFF.

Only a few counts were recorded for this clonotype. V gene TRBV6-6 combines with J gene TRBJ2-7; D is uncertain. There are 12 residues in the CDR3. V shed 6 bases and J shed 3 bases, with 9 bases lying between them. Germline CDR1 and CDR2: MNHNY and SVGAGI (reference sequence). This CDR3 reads CASRGGVYEQYF. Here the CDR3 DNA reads TGTGCCAGCAGGGGTGGGGTCTACGAGCAGTACTTC.

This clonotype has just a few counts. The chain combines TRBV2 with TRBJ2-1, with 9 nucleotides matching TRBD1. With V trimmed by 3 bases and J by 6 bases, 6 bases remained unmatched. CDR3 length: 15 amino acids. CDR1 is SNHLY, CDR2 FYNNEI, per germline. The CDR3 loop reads CASSDRDRVTNEQFF. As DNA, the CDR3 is TGTGCCAGCAGTGATCGGGACAGGGTCACCAATGAGCAGTTCTTC.

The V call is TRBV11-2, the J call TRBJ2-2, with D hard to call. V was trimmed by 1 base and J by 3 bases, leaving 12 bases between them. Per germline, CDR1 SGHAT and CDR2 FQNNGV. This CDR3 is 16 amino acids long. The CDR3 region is CASSLGSGSHTGELFF. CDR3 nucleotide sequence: TGTGCCAGCAGCTTAGGATCCGGGTCCCACACCGGGGAGCTGTTTTTT. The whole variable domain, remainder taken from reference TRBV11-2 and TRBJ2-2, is EAGVAQSPRYKIIEKRQSVAFWCNPISGHATLYWYQQILGQGPKLLIQFQNNGVVDDSQLPKDRFSAERLKGVDSTLKIQPAKLEDSAVYLCASSLGSGSHTGELFFGEGSRLTVL.

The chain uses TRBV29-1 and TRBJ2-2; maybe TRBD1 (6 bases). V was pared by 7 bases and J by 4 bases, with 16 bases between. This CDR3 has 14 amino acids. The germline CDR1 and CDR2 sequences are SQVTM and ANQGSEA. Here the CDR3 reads CSGSQGMGTGELFF. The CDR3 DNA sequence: TGCAGCGGCTCCCAGGGGATGGGCACCGGGGAGCTGTTTTTT.

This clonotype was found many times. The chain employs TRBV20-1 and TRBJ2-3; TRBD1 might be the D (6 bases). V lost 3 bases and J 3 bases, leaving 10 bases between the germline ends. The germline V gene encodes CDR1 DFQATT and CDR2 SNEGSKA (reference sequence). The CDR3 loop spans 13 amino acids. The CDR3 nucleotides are TGCAGTGCTAGGGACAGCTTAACAGATACGCAGTATTTT. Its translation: CSARDSLTDTQYF.

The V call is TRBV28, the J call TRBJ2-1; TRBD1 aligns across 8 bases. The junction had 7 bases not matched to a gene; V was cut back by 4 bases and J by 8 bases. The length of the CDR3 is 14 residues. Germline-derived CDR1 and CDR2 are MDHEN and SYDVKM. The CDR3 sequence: CASSSPDRGYEQFF. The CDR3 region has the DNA TGTGCCAGCAGTTCCCCCGACAGGGGCTATGAGCAGTTCTTC.

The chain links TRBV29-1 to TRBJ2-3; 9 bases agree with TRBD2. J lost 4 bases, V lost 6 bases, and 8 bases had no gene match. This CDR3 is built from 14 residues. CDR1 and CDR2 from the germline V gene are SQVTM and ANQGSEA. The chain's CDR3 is CSVPRAGGPDTQYF. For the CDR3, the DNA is TGCAGCGTCCCCAGAGCGGGAGGCCCAGATACGCAGTATTTT.

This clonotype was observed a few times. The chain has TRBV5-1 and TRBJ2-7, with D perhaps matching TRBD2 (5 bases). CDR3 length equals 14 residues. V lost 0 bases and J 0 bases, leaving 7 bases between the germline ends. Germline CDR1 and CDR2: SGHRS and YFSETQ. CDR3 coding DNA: TGCGCCAGCAGCTTGGCCGGGGACTCCTACGAGCAGTACTTC. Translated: CASSLAGDSYEQYF.

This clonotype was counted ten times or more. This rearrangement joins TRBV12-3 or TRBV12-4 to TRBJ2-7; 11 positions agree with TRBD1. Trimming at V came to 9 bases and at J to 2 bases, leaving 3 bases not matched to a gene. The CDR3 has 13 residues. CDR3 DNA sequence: TGTGCCAGTACGGGACAGGGGGCCTACGAGCAGTACTTC. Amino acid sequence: CASTGQGAYEQYF.

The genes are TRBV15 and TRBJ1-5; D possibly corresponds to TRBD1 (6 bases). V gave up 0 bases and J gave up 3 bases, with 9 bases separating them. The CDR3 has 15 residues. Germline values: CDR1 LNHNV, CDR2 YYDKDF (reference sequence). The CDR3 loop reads CATSRETGPNQPQHF. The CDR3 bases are TGTGCCACCAGCAGAGAGACAGGACCCAATCAGCCCCAGCATTTT.